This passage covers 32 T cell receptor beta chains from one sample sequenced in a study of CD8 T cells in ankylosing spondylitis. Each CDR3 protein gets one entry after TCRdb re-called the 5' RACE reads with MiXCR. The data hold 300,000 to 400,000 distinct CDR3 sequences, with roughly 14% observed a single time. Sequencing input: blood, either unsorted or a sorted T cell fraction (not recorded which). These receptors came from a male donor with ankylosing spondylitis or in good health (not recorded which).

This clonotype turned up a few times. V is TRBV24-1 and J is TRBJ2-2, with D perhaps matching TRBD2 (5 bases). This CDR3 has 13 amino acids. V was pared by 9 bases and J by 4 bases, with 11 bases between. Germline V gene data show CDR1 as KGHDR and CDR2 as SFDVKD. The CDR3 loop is CATASRGTGELFF. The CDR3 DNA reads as TGTGCCACCGCCTCCCGGGGCACCGGGGAGCTGTTTTTT.

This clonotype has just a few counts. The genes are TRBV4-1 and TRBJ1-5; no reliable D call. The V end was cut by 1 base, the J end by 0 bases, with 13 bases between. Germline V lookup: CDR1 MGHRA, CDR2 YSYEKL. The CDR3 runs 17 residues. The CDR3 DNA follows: TGCGCCAGCAGCCAAGCGGAAGAATCCTATAGCAATCAGCCCCAGCATTTT. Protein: CASSQAEESYSNQPQHF.

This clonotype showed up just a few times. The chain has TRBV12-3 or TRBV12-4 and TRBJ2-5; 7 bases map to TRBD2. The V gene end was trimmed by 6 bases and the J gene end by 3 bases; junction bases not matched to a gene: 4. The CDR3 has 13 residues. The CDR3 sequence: CASRSGTEETQYF. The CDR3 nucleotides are TGTGCCAGCAGAAGCGGGACGGAAGAGACCCAGTACTTC.

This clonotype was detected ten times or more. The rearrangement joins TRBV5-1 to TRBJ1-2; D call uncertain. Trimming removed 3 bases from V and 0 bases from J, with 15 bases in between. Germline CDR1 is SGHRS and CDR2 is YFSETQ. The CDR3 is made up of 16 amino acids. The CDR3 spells CASSSTGLTSNYGYTF. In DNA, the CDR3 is TGCGCCAGCAGCTCCACCGGGCTCACGTCTAACTATGGCTACACCTTC.

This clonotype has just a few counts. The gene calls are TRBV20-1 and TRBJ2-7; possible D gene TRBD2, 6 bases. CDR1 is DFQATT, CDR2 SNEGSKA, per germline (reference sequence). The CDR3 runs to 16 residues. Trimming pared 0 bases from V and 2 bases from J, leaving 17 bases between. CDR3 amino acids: CSARDLTRGVTYEQYF. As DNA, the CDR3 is TGCAGTGCTAGAGATCTTACCCGCGGGGTTACCTACGAGCAGTACTTC.

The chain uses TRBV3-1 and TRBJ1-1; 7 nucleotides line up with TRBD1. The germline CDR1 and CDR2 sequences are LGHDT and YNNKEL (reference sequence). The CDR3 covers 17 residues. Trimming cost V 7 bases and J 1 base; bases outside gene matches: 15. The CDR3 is CASTLGQINLANTEAFF. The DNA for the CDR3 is TGTGCCAGCACTTTGGGACAGATCAATTTAGCGAACACTGAAGCTTTCTTT.

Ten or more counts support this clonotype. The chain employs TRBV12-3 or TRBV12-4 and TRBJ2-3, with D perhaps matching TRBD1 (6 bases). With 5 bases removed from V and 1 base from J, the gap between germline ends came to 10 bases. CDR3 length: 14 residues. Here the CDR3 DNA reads TGTGCCAGCAGTCTTCACAGGGGCACAGATACGCAGTATTTT. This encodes CASSLHRGTDTQYF.

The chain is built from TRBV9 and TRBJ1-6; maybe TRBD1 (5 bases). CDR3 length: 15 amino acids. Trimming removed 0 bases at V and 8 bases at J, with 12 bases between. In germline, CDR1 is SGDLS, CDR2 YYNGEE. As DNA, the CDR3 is TGTGCCAGCAGCGTAGGGTCAGGGAGGGATTCACCCCTCCACTTT. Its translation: CASSVGSGRDSPLHF.

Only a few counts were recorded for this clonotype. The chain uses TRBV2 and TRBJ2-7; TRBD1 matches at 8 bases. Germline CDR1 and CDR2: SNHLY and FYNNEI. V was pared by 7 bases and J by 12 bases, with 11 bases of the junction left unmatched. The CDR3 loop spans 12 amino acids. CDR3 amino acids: CASTGQGFFVYF. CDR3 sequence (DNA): TGTGCCAGCACCGGACAGGGTTTCTTCGTGTACTTC.

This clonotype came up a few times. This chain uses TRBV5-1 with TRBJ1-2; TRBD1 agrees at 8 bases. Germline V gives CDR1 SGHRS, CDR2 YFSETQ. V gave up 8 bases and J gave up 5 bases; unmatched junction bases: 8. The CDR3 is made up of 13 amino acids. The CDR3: CASTDREGYGYTF. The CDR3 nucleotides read TGCGCCAGTACGGACAGGGAGGGATATGGCTACACCTTC.

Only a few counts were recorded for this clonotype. This chain's CDR3 is CASSLVGGGLSGQPYNEQFF. CDR3 sequence (DNA): TGTGCCAGCAGCTTAGTTGGAGGCGGACTCTCGGGACAGCCCTACAATGAGCAGTTCTTC. The chain links TRBV11-2 to TRBJ2-1; 7 positions agree with TRBD1. The CDR3 covers 20 residues. V lost 1 base to trimming and J lost 2 bases; unmatched junction nucleotides: 17. Germline CDR1 reads SGHAT; CDR2 reads FQNNGV.

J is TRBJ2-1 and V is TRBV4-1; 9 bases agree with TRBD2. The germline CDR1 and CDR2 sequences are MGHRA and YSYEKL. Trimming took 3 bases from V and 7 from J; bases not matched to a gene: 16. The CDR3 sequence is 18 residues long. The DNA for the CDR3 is TGCGCCAGCAGCCAGGGGCGACTAGCGGACATGAGGGGGAATGAGCAGTTCTTC. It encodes CASSQGRLADMRGNEQFF.

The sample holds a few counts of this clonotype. The CDR3 DNA reads as TGTGCCAGCAGCTTAACTAACACAGAGGAGCAGTTCTTC. Translated: CASSLTNTEEQFF. The V gene is TRBV7-2, the J gene TRBJ2-1; D call uncertain. The CDR3 has 13 amino acids. The V end lost 2 bases, the J end lost 10 bases, and 12 bases lay between the germline ends. Germline CDR1 reads SGHTA; CDR2 reads FQGNSA.

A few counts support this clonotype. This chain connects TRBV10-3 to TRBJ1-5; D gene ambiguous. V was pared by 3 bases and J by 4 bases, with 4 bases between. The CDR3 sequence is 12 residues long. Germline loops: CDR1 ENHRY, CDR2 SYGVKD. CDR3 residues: CAISDFNQPQHF. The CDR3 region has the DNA TGTGCCATCAGTGACTTTAATCAGCCCCAGCATTTT.

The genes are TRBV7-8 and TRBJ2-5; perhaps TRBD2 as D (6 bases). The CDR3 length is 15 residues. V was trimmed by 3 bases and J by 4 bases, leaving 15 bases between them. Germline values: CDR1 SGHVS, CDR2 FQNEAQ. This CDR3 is CASSFNPGDGETQYF. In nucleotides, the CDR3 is TGTGCCAGCAGCTTTAATCCGGGGGACGGAGAGACCCAGTACTTC.

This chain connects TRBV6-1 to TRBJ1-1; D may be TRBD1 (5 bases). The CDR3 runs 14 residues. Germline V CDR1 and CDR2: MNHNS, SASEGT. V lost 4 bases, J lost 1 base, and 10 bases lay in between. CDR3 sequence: CASSGTPPNTEAFF. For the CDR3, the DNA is TGTGCCAGCAGTGGGACACCCCCGAACACTGAAGCTTTCTTT.

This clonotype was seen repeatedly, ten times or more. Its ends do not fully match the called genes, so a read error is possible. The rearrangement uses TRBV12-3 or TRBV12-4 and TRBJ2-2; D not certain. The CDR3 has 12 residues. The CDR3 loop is CASSQNTGELFF. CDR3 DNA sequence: TGCGCCAGCAGCCAGAACACCGGGGAGCTGTTTTTT.

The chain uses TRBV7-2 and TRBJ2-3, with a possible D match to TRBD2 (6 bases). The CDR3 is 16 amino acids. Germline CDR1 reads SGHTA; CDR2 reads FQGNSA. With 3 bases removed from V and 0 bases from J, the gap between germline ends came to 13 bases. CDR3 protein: CASSFLGSGSTDTQYF. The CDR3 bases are TGTGCCAGCAGCTTTCTCGGGAGTGGGAGCACAGATACGCAGTATTTT.

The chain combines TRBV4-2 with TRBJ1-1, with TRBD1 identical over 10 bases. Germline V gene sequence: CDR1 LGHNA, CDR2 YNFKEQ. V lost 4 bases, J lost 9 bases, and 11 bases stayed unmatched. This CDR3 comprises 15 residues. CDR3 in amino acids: CASSLEDRGRNKAFF. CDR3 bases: TGTGCCAGCAGCCTAGAGGACAGGGGGAGGAATAAAGCTTTCTTT.

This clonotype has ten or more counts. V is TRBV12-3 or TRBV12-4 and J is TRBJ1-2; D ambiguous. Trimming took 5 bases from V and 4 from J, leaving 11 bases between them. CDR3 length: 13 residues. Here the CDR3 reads CASSRTGPYGYTF. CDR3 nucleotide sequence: TGTGCCAGCAGTCGAACGGGTCCCTATGGCTACACCTTC.

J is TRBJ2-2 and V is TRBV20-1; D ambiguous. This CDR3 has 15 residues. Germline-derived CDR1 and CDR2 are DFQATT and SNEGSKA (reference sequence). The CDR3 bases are TGCAGCGCCCCGGCGAAGGACCGGAACACCGGGGAGCTGTTTTTT. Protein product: CSAPAKDRNTGELFF.

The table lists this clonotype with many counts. CDR3 residues: CAWSVEASTPYEQYF. The DNA for the CDR3 is TGTGCCTGGAGTGTAGAGGCCAGCACTCCCTACGAGCAGTACTTC. The rearrangement links TRBV30 to TRBJ2-7, with D unresolved. V was clipped by 0 bases and J by 2 bases, with 14 bases between them. Germline V gene sequence: CDR1 GTSNPN, CDR2 SVGIG (reference sequence). This CDR3 is built from 15 residues.

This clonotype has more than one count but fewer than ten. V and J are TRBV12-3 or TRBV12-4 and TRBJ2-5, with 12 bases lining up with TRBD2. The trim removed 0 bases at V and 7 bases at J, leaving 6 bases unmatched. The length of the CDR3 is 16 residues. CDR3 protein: CASSLAMASGRGTQYF. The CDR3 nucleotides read TGTGCCAGCAGTTTAGCGATGGCTAGCGGGAGGGGGACCCAGTACTTC.

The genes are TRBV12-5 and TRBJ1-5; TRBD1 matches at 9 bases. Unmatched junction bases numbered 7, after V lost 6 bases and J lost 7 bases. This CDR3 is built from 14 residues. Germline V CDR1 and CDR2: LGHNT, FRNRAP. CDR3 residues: CASGPGTGQQPQHF. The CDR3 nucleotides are TGTGCTAGTGGCCCCGGGACAGGGCAACAGCCCCAGCATTTT.

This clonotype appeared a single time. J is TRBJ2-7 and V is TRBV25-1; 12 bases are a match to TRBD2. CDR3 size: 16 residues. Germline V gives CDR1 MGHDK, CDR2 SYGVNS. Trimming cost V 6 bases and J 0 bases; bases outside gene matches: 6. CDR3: CASRPPTSGSSYEQYF. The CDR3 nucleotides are TGTGCCAGCAGGCCCCCGACTAGCGGGAGCTCCTACGAGCAGTACTTC.

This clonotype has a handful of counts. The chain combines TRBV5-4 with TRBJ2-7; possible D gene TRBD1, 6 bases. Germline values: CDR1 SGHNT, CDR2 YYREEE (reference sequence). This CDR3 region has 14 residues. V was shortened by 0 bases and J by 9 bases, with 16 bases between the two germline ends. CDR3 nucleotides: TGTGCCAGCAGCTTGGGTACAGGGCAAGAAGTGCAGTACTTC. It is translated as CASSLGTGQEVQYF.

The CDR3 protein is CASALDIGVTNTGELFF. The CDR3 nucleotides read TGTGCCAGTGCCCTTGACATAGGGGTAACGAACACCGGGGAGCTGTTTTTT. This chain joins TRBV27 and TRBJ2-2; possibly TRBD1 for D (5 bases). Trimming shortened V by 9 bases and J by 0 bases, and 20 bases separated the two germline ends. Germline V gene data show CDR1 as MNHEY and CDR2 as SMNVEV (reference sequence). The CDR3 totals 17 residues.

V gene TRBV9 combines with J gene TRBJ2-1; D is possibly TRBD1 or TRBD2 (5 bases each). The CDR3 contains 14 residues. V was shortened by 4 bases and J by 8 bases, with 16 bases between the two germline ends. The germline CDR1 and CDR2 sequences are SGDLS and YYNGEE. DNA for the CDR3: TGTGCCAGCAGCCCCGGGACGCCGCGCTATGAGCAGTTCTTC. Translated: CASSPGTPRYEQFF.

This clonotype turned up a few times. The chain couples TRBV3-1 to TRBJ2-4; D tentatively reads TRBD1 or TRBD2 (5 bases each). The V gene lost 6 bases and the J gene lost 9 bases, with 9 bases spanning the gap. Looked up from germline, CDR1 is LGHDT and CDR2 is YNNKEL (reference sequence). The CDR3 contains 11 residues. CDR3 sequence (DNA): TGTGCCAGCAGTCTAGGGACCATTCAGTACTTC. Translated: CASSLGTIQYF.

The CDR3 nucleotides read TGCAGCGTTGTGCGGGGACAGGGAGAAGAGACCCAGTACTTC. Translated, it gives CSVVRGQGEETQYF. The chain employs TRBV29-1 and TRBJ2-5, with TRBD1 identical over 9 bases. The CDR3 spans 14 residues. Germline-derived CDR1 and CDR2 are SQVTM and ANQGSEA. Trimming removed 4 bases from V and 3 bases from J; junction bases left unmatched: 6.

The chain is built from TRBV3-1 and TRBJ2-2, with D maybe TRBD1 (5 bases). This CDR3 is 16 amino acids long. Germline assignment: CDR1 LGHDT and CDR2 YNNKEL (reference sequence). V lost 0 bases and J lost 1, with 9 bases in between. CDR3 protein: CASSQENRRNTGELFF. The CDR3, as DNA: TGTGCCAGCAGCCAAGAGAACAGGAGGAACACCGGGGAGCTGTTTTTT.

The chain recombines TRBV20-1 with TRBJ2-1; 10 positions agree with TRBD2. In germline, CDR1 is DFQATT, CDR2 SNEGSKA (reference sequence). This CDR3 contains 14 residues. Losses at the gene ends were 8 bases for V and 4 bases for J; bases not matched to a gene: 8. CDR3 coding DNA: TGCAGTTTATTAGCGGGAGGCCTTTACAATGAGCAGTTCTTC. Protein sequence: CSLLAGGLYNEQFF.